The present T cell receptor beta chain was sequenced within a study of cytomegalovirus exposure and HLA in healthy donors. Study at large: The Caucasian-associated ancestry cluster contained about 80% of the approximately 420 genotyped donors.

As regards this clone: Its specificity is unknown.

Donors were ostensibly healthy at sampling, although undocumented immune exposures were probable. With 60 Vbeta and 13 Jbeta primers, the PCR was carried out. TCRdb's table, derived via immunoSEQ multiplex PCR, lists solely in-frame clones and lacks some. The table includes roughly 90,000 clones, approximately 80% detected once. Overall study findings and caveats: Several of the most significant clusters appeared linked to common viral pathogens, based on a later analysis. Immune exposure information available was restricted to CMV serostatus.

The CDR3 consists of 16 residues. V lost 6 bases and J lost 0, with 12 bases in between. The germline V gene encodes CDR1 SGHVS and CDR2 FQNEAQ. This receptor was identified in a man between 25 and 39 years old in good health and CMV-seropositive. V and J are TRBV7-8 and TRBJ2-6, with D perhaps TRBD1 (6 bases). Sequencing used PBMCs. CDR3 protein: CASRPDRISGANVLTF. Written as DNA, the CDR3 is TGTGCCAGCAGGCCCGACAGGATCTCTGGGGCCAACGTCCTGACTTTC. Variable domain in full (rest from reference TRBV7-8 and TRBJ2-6): GAGVSQSPRYKVAKRGQDVALRCDPISGHVSLFWYQQALGQGPEFLTYFQNEAQLDKSGLPSDRFFAERPEGSVSTLKIQRTQQEDSAVYLCASRPDRISGANVLTFGAGSRLTVL.